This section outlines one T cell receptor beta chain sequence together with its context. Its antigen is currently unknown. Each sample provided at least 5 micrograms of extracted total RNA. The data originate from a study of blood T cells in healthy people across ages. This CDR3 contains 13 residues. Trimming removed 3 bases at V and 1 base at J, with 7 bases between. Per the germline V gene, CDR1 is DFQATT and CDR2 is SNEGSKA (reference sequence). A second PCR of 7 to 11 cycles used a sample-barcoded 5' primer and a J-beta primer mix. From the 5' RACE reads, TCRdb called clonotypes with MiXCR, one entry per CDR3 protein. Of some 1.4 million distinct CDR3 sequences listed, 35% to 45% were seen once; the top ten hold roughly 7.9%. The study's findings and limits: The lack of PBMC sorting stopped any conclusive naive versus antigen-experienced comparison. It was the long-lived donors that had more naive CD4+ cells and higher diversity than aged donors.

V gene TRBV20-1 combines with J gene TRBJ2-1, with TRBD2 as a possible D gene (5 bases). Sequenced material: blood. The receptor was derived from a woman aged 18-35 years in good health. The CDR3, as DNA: TGCAGTGCTAGGACTAAATCCTACAATGAGCAGTTCTTC. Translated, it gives CSARTKSYNEQFF.